Sequencing of this TCR beta chain was carried out in a study of blood T cell repertoires in COVID-19. Study-wide context: Both acute and convalescent COVID-19 samples were obtained from the United States, Italy and Spain. T cells, B-cell-depleted T cells, or PBMCs supplied cDNA or gDNA.

This CDR3 spans 12 amino acids. Germline V lookup: CDR1 GTSNPN, CDR2 SVGIG (reference sequence). The V and J ends lost 0 bases and 6 bases respectively, with 8 bases between them. In the authors' workflow: Amplification from reference gene primers served as the basis for estimated nucleated cell counts. TCRdb keeps only in-frame clones here, not all; method: immunoSEQ multiplex PCR. Clonal size and the V and J genes are those of that table, whereas D and trimming came from the DNA. The table shows under 200,000 clones, with 80% occurring only once. The origin of this receptor is a man in his sixties or seventies with active or convalescent COVID-19. The chain employs TRBV30 and TRBJ1-2; no reliable D call. The sequenced sample consisted of peripheral blood. The CDR3 region has the DNA TGTGCCTGGAGTGTACTACCCGATGGCTACACCTTC. Residues: CAWSVLPDGYTF.